Listed below are T cell receptor beta chains from one sample, sequenced in a study of a mutant IDH1 vaccine in newly diagnosed glioma. Generated by immunoSEQ multiplex PCR, the TCRdb table keeps only in-frame clones and is missing some. This table has approximately 52,000 clones, around 80% appearing once. Specimen: PBMCs, collected from a glioma patient treated with radiotherapy, temozolomide or both. These receptors all stem from a woman in her 40s with glioma. Both conserved end residues are part of each CDR3. The D gene is left open where the match is weak. Expanded clones are given a class, and other clones once, few, many or no size at all.

j_call | d_call | clone_size | v_call | cdr3_nt | cdr3_aa
TRBJ2-7 | NA | NA | TRBV5-6 | TGTGCCAGCAGCCAACGGACGGGGAGCTCCTACGAGCAGTACTTC | CASSQRTGSSYEQYF
TRBJ2-5 | NA | NA | TRBV9 | TGTGCCAGCAGCGGGCGGGGCCCAGGGGGGATCCAAGAGACCCAGTACTTC | CASSGRGPGGIQETQYF
TRBJ1-1 | TRBD1 | NA | TRBV5-6 | TGTGCCAGCAGCTTGCCCCGGCAGGGGGCGCGCACTGAAGCTTTCTTT | CASSLPRQGARTEAFF
TRBJ1-3 | NA | NA | TRBV2 | TGTGCCAGCAGTGAAGCAGCGGGGACGTCTGGAAACACCATATATTTT | CASSEAAGTSGNTIYF
TRBJ1-3 | NA | NA | TRBV9 | TGTGCCAGCAGCCTTACCGATGGGCAGTCCCTCTCTGGAAACACCATATATTTT | CASSLTDGQSLSGNTIYF
TRBJ1-1 | NA | few | TRBV5-1 | TGCGCCAGCAGATCCTTGACGGGAGCCGAAGCTTTCTTT | CASRSLTGAEAFF
TRBJ1-2 | NA | few | TRBV5-1 | TGCGCCAGCAGCTTCGACGGGACACCCTATGGCTACACCTTC | CASSFDGTPYGYTF
TRBJ1-5 | NA | few | TRBV27 | TGTGCCAGCAGTCCGCGGACGCCGGATTCGGGTCAGCCCCAGCATTTT | CASSPRTPDSGQPQHF
TRBJ1-5 | TRBD1 | NA | TRBV4-1 | TGCGCCAGCAGCCAACGGGACAGTTATAGCAATCAGCCCCAGCATTTT | CASSQRDSYSNQPQHF
TRBJ2-3 | TRBD2 | NA | TRBV28 | TGTGCCAGCAGTTCACATCCGGGACTAGCGGGGACAGATACGCAGTATTTT | CASSSHPGLAGTDTQYF
TRBJ2-1 | NA | NA | TRBV25-1 | TGTGCCAGCAGTCTAGACCTTCCGCAGCAGTTCTTC | CASSLDLPQQFF
TRBJ2-5 | NA | NA | TRBV5-1 | TGCGCCAGCAGTAAACCCCAAGAGACCCAGTACTTC | CASSKPQETQYF
TRBJ1-1 | NA | NA | TRBV7-2 | TGTGCCACCCAGCTTGGACTGAGGAACACTGAAGCTTTCTTT | CATQLGLRNTEAFF
TRBJ1-5 | NA | NA | TRBV6-5 | TGTGCCAGCAGTTACGGGGGGCTTCAGCCCCAGCATTTT | CASSYGGLQPQHF
TRBJ2-7 | NA | NA | TRBV7-9 | TGTGCCAGCAGCTTAGGACAGGCGCCCTACGAGCAGTACTTC | CASSLGQAPYEQYF
TRBJ2-5 | NA | NA | TRBV9 | TGTGCCAGCAGCGAACAGGGGAGGGCCCAAGAGACCCAGTACTTC | CASSEQGRAQETQYF
TRBJ2-3 | TRBD2 | NA | TRBV6-6 | TGTGCCAGCAGTTATCTGGGGACTAGCAGCGCAGATACGCAGTATTTT | CASSYLGTSSADTQYF
TRBJ1-2 | NA | NA | TRBV9 | TGTGCCAGCGGGGGGGCCCAGGGCTATGGCTACACCTTC | CASGGAQGYGYTF
TRBJ2-7 | NA | NA | TRBV5-4 | TGTGCCAGCAGCCCCAGGGGGGACACATACGAGCAGTACTTC | CASSPRGDTYEQYF
TRBJ2-7 | NA | NA | TRBV9 | TGTGCCAGCAGCTCCAGACAGTGGTCCGAGCAGTACTTC | CASSSRQWSEQYF
TRBJ2-7 | NA | once | TRBV5-6 | TGTGCCAGCAGCTCCACCTACGAGCAGTACTTC | CASSSTYEQYF
TRBJ2-3 | TRBD2 | once | TRBV10-3 | TGTGCCATCAGTGCCCTTAGCGGGGGCAGAGATACGCAGTATTTT | CAISALSGGRDTQYF
TRBJ2-4 | TRBD1 | NA | TRBV7-9 | TGTGCCAGCAGCCCAACAGGGGAGAGGAACATTCAGTACTTC | CASSPTGERNIQYF
TRBJ2-6 | TRBD1 | NA | TRBV2 | TGTGCCGGACAGGGGAGTAGGGTTTTGGGGGCTGGGGCCAACGTCCTGACTTTC | CAGQGSRVLGAGANVLTF
TRBJ2-2 | NA | NA | TRBV7-3 | TGTGCCAGCAGCTTCTCGGCCGGGGAGCTGTTTTTT | CASSFSAGELFF
TRBJ2-5 | NA | NA | TRBV28 | TGTGCCAGCAGCCTCCCTAATCCGAAGACCCAGTACTTC | CASSLPNPKTQYF
TRBJ2-2 | TRBD2 | NA | TRBV10-3 | TGTGCCATCAGGGATAGCGGGGGGAACACCGGGGAGCTGTTTTTT | CAIRDSGGNTGELFF
TRBJ2-2 | NA | NA | TRBV7-3 | TGTGCCAGCAGCCCCCAAGTTAGGCAGGGTACCGGGGAGCTGTTTTTT | CASSPQVRQGTGELFF
TRBJ2-1 | NA | NA | TRBV5-1 | TGCGCCAGCAGCTTGCACCCTGAGCGGATCAATGAGCAGTTCTTC | CASSLHPERINEQFF